This T cell receptor beta chain was sequenced for a study of CD8+CD57+ T cells in acquired aplastic anemia. CD8+CD57+ cell expansion, shown by flow cytometry, had occurred in the patients selected for sequencing. Each of the patients presented with severe acquired aplastic anemia. CDR3 and TCR beta VDJ profiling relied on a genomic DNA template. TCRdb re-called the reads through MiXCR, storing one row per CDR3 protein. The sample shows 100,000 to 150,000 distinct CDR3 sequences, about 40% of them seen only once. Whole-study results and caveats: It was found that almost 30 CD8+ CDR3 sequences were shared between patients and controls.

With respect to this clonotype: Its antigen is not known.

The germline V and J ends were trimmed by 0 bases and 5 bases, with 11 bases remaining between them. CDR3 size: 14 residues. Germline V gives CDR1 LNHDA, CDR2 SQIVND (reference sequence). The sample taken for sequencing was sorted CD4+, CD8+, or CD8+CD57+ T cells (not recorded which) from PBMCs. This receptor was obtained from a human donor with aplastic anemia. The chain links TRBV19 to TRBJ2-7; perhaps TRBD1 as D (6 bases). Written as DNA, the CDR3 is TGTGCCAGTAGTATAGAAGTCGGGACAAACGAGCAGTACTTC. Its translation is CASSIEVGTNEQYF.